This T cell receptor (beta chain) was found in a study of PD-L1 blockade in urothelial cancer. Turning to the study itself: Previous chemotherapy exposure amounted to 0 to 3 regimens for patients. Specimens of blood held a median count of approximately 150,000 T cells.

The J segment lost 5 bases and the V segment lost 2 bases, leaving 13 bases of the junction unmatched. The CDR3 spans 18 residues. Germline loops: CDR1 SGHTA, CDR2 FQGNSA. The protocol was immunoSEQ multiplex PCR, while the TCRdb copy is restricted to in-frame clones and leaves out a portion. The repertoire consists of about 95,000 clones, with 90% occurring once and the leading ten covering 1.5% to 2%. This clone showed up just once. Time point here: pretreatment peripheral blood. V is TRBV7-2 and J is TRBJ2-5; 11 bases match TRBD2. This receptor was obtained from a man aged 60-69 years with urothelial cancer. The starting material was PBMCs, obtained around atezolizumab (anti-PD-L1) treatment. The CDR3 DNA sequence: TGTGCCAGCAGCTTATCCTATATAGCGGGGGGGCATGGGGAGACCCAGTACTTC. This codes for CASSLSYIAGGHGETQYF.